This T cell receptor beta chain comes out of a study of T cell responses to AZD1222 COVID-19 vaccine. Overall study results and limits: Nearly half of the spike-specific TCRs reportedly recognize variant regions that carry no mutations. Along spike, vaccine-associated CD4 TCRs were found throughout, with dominance at 160-218 and 743-854.

In regard to this clone: No antigen is known for it.

Profiled with immunoSEQ multiplex PCR; TCRdb holds only in-frame clones, not every one. The sample carries around 180,000 clones, more than 75% recorded once. Pooled in the analysis were second doses at about 4 or about 12 weeks. Trimming pared 5 bases from V and 4 bases from J, leaving 12 bases between. Germline values: CDR1 SEHNR, CDR2 FQNEAQ (reference sequence). This CDR3 has 13 residues. The receptor was derived from an adult who received the AZD1222 COVID-19 vaccine. The V call is TRBV7-9, the J call TRBJ2-7; D uncertain. The sequenced sample was peripheral blood, obtained 28 days after the second AZD1222 dose. This CDR3 reads CASSPPPGYEQYF. Written as DNA, the CDR3 is TGTGCCAGCAGCCCGCCCCCGGGTTACGAGCAGTACTTC.